The 15 T cell receptor beta chains given below trace back to one sample, sequenced in a study of CD8+ T cells in alopecia areata. Following extraction, RNA underwent reverse transcription to cDNA, which served as the sequencing template. Measured with immunoSEQ multiplex PCR; TCRdb has only the in-frame clones, and not every one. The sample holds about 190,000 clones, 60% to 70% seen once. Treatment defined: oral pan-JAK inhibitor, 5-10 mg twice daily. The starting material was CD4+ T cells sorted from blood, obtained at week 4, from a patient treated with tofacitinib. Receptors were obtained from a human donor with alopecia areata.

The chain employs TRBV4-2 and TRBJ2-7; D may correspond to TRBD1 or TRBD2 (6 bases each). Germline CDR1 is LGHNA and CDR2 is YNFKEQ. Trimming left V 0 bases short and J 3 bases short, with 12 bases between. This CDR3 has 15 amino acids. As DNA, the CDR3 is TGTGCCAGCAGCCAAGATTTTAGGGGGGACTACGAGCAGTACTTC. Amino acids: CASSQDFRGDYEQYF.

This clone turned up a few times. This chain uses TRBV5-6 with TRBJ2-3; 12 bases are a match to TRBD2. Losses at the gene ends were 3 bases for V and 4 bases for J; bases not matched to a gene: 3. In germline, CDR1 is SGHDT, CDR2 YYEEEE. CDR3 length equals 15 residues. The CDR3 DNA is TGTGCCAGCAGCTACGGACTAGCGGGATCAGATACGCAGTATTTT. Amino acid sequence: CASSYGLAGSDTQYF.

This clone has more than one count but fewer than ten. This chain uses TRBV29-1 with TRBJ2-3; TRBD2 might be the D (6 bases). This CDR3 is 16 amino acids long. The germline CDR1 and CDR2 sequences are SQVTM and ANQGSEA. V lost 7 bases and J 2 bases, leaving 22 bases between the germline ends. CDR3 amino acids: CSARSPPAGSTDTQYF. As DNA, the CDR3 is TGCAGCGCCCGATCCCCCCCCGCGGGATCCACAGATACGCAGTATTTT.

The CDR3 nucleotides are TGTGCCAGTACTCCTTCTGTAGTTGCGGACACTGAAGCTTTCTTT. This codes for CASTPSVVADTEAFF. This rearrangement joins TRBV19 to TRBJ1-1; D call uncertain. The CDR3 length is 15 residues. Deletions cut 7 bases from V and 3 bases from J, with 18 bases between. CDR1 and CDR2 (germline): LNHDA, SQIVND (reference sequence). The full variable domain, completed using reference TRBV19 and TRBJ1-1, is DGGITQSPKYLFRKEGQNVTLSCEQNLNHDAMYWYRQDPGQGLRLIYYSQIVNDFQKGDIAEGYSVSREKKESFPLTVTSAQKNPTAFYLCASTPSVVADTEAFFGQGTRLTVV.

The V call is TRBV7-9, the J call TRBJ2-3; TRBD2 might be the D (5 bases). Germline CDR1 reads SEHNR; CDR2 reads FQNEAQ (reference sequence). The CDR3 has 15 residues. With 5 bases removed from V and 2 bases from J, the gap between germline ends came to 14 bases. The CDR3 coding sequence is TGTGCCAGCAGCGTAGTAGCGAGCAACACAGATACGCAGTATTTT. It is translated as CASSVVASNTDTQYF.

The chain combines TRBV11-2 with TRBJ2-5, with 12 bases matching TRBD2. The CDR3 runs 14 residues. V lost 6 bases to trimming and J lost 4 bases; unmatched junction nucleotides: 3. Germline V gene sequence: CDR1 SGHAT, CDR2 FQNNGV. The CDR3, as DNA: TGTGCCAGCAGGACTAGCGGGAGTGTAGAGACCCAGTACTTC. Its translation is CASRTSGSVETQYF.

The chain combines TRBV18 with TRBJ2-3; 9 bases align to TRBD1. Trimming removed 3 bases from V and 5 bases from J; junction bases left unmatched: 6. CDR3 size: 15 residues. In germline, CDR1 is KGHSH, CDR2 LQKENI. The CDR3 sequence: CASSPIQGAGDTQYF. In DNA form, the CDR3 reads TGTGCCAGCTCACCCATACAGGGGGCAGGAGATACGCAGTATTTT.

The chain uses TRBV29-1 and TRBJ1-5, with TRBD1 as a possible D gene (5 bases). The CDR3 length is 12 residues. V lost 5 bases to trimming and J lost 1 base, with 6 bases between them. Germline CDR1 SQVTM, CDR2 ANQGSEA. The CDR3 bases are TGCAGCGTTCAGGGAAGCAATCAGCCCCAGCATTTT. This codes for CSVQGSNQPQHF.

The J gene is TRBJ2-6, the V gene TRBV27, with D perhaps TRBD2 (5 bases). Germline V lookup: CDR1 MNHEY, CDR2 SMNVEV (reference sequence). Trimming removed 5 bases at V and 0 bases at J, with 11 bases between. This CDR3 region has 16 residues. Here the CDR3 reads CASSKTKDSGANVLTF. As DNA, the CDR3 is TGTGCCAGCAGTAAGACTAAGGACTCTGGGGCCAACGTCCTGACTTTC.

In this sample, this clone turned up a few times. V and J are TRBV2 and TRBJ1-2; D possibly corresponds to TRBD1 (6 bases). In germline, CDR1 is SNHLY, CDR2 FYNNEI. Trimming cost V 9 bases and J 2 bases, with 13 bases left between them. The CDR3 contains 13 residues. For the CDR3, the DNA is TGTGCCAGTACCCGGGACACCAACTATGGCTACACCTTC. It specifies CASTRDTNYGYTF.

The rearrangement links TRBV6-5 to TRBJ1-5; D remains unclear. Trimming took 4 bases from V and 7 from J, leaving 14 bases between them. The CDR3 is made up of 14 amino acids. Germline loops: CDR1 MNHEY, CDR2 SVGAGI. CDR3 sequence: CASSSSDSWQPQHF. CDR3 nucleotides: TGTGCCAGCAGTTCCTCAGATTCCTGGCAGCCCCAGCATTTT.

This clone has only a few counts. The gene calls are TRBV4-2 and TRBJ1-2; D not certain. This CDR3 has 15 residues. V lost 1 base and J 8 bases, leaving 17 bases between the germline ends. Germline CDR1 reads LGHNA; CDR2 reads YNFKEQ. The DNA of the CDR3 is TGTGCCAGCAGCCAAGGATATCCGGGGATGAGAGGCTACACCTTC. Translating gives CASSQGYPGMRGYTF.

This clone has a single count. The chain carries TRBV27 and TRBJ2-7, with TRBD1 as a possible D gene (5 bases). Trimming cost V 1 base and J 6 bases, with 13 bases left between them. The germline gives CDR1 MNHEY, CDR2 SMNVEV (reference sequence). The CDR3 totals 14 residues. CDR3 sequence reads: CASSLLGEVGEQYF. The DNA of the CDR3 is TGTGCCAGCAGTTTATTAGGGGAAGTCGGCGAGCAGTACTTC.

CDR3 nucleotide sequence: TGTGCCTGGAAGCGGACCATGGGTGCCGGGGAGCTGTTTTTT. It translates to CAWKRTMGAGELFF. This sequence joins TRBV30 and TRBJ2-2, with TRBD2 as a possible D gene (5 bases). Trimming cost V 4 bases and J 6 bases, with 15 bases left between them. Germline assignment: CDR1 GTSNPN and CDR2 SVGIG (reference sequence). CDR3 size: 14 residues.

The gene calls are TRBV29-1 and TRBJ2-1, with 11 bases that match TRBD2. CDR1 and CDR2 from the germline V gene are SQVTM and ANQGSEA. The CDR3 runs 20 residues. Trimming took 3 bases from V and 0 from J; bases not matched to a gene: 16. In DNA, the CDR3 is TGCAGCGTTGACCCCGTCGGGGGACTAGCGGAGAGGAGCTCCTACAATGAGCAGTTCTTC. As protein: CSVDPVGGLAERSSYNEQFF.